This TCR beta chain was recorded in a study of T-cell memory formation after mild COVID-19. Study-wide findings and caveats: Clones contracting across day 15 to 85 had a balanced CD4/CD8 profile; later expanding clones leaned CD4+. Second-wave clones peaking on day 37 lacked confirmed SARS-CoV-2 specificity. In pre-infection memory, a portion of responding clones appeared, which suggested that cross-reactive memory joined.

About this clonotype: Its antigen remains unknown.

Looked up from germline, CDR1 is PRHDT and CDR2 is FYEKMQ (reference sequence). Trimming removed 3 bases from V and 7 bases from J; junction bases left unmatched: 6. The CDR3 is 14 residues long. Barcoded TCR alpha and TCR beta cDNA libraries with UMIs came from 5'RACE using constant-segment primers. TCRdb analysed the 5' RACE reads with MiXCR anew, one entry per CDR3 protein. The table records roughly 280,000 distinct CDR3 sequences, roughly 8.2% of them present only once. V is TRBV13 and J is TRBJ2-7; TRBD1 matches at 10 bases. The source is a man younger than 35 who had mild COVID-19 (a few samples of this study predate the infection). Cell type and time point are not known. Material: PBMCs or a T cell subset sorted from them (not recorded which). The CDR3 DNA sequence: TGTGCCAGCAGCTTGGCGGACAGGGGGGGAGAGCAGTACTTC. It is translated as CASSLADRGGEQYF.